This TCR beta chain was captured by sequencing in a study of T cell responses to AZD1222 COVID-19 vaccine. Study-level points and caveats: CD4 TCRs associated with vaccination spanned spike, dominating at 160-218 and 743-854.

Germline CDR1 and CDR2: SGHRS and YFSETQ. The CDR3 spans 16 residues. V shed 3 bases and J 5 bases; nucleotides not matched to a gene: 8. Assay used: immunoSEQ multiplex PCR; TCRdb lists only in-frame clones, some missing. The sample carries 130,000 or so clones, around 90% recorded once. A note on this clone: Its antigen is as yet unknown.

This clonotype was obtained from an adult who received the MenACWY meningococcal vaccine as a control. V and J are TRBV5-1 and TRBJ2-3; 11 positions match TRBD2. The material was peripheral blood, obtained 28 days after the second dose of the MenACWY control vaccine. The chain's CDR3 is CASSYPGLAVGDTQYF. The DNA for the CDR3 is TGCGCCAGCAGCTACCCGGGACTAGCGGTAGGAGATACGCAGTATTTT.